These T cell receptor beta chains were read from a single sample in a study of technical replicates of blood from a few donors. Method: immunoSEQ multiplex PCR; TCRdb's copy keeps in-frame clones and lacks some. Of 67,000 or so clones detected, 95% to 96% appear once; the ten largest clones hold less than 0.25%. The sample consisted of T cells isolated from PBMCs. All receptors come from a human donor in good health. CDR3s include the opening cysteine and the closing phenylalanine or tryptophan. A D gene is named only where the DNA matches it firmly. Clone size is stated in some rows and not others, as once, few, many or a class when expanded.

TGTGCCAGCAGATTGTATGATGGGACAGTCACGAACACCGGGGAGCTGTTTTTT	CASRLYDGTVTNTGELFF	few	TRBJ2-2	TRBV7-7	TRBD1
TGTGCCAGCAGTAAAACAGGGGCGGGAAACATTCAGTACTTC	CASSKTGAGNIQYF	NA	TRBJ2-4	TRBV27	TRBD1
TGTGCCATCGCGCTGGGGGGGAGCAATCAGCCCCAGCATTTT	CAIALGGSNQPQHF	NA	TRBJ1-5	TRBV19	NA
TGTGCCAGCAAGGGACTAGCGGGACCAGTCTACAATGAGCAGTTCTTC	CASKGLAGPVYNEQFF	NA	TRBJ2-1	TRBV7-6	TRBD2
TGTGCCAGCAGCTCGGGACAGGGGGATCAGCCCCAGCATTTT	CASSSGQGDQPQHF	NA	TRBJ1-5	TRBV5-6	TRBD1
TGTGCCAGTAAGGACGGGACAGCGAGGGAGACCCAGTACTTC	CASKDGTARETQYF	NA	TRBJ2-5	TRBV19	TRBD1
TGTGCCAGCTCACCGCAGGGGGCGGCAGGGGCCAACGTCCTGACTTTC	CASSPQGAAGANVLTF	NA	TRBJ2-6	TRBV18	TRBD1
TGTGCCAGCCGTCAACAGGGGGCGGGCACCGGGGAGCTGTTTTTT	CASRQQGAGTGELFF	NA	TRBJ2-2	TRBV28	TRBD1
TGTGCCAGCAGTTTTCGGTATCTCACTGAAGCTTTCTTT	CASSFRYLTEAFF	NA	TRBJ1-1	TRBV6-1	NA
TGTGCCAGCATCGGGTCGTGGCGGGAGTCATTGGATACGCAGTATTTT	CASIGSWRESLDTQYF	NA	TRBJ2-3	TRBV28	TRBD2
TGTGCCAGCAGTTATGACAGGCTAGAAACTGAAGCTTTCTTT	CASSYDRLETEAFF	NA	TRBJ1-1	TRBV6-5	NA
TGTGCCAGCAGTTCCCGTGTGGCTAGCGGCTACGAGCAGTACTTC	CASSSRVASGYEQYF	NA	TRBJ2-7	TRBV28	TRBD2
TGTGCCAGCAGCCTTGACAGGGGACCCGGGGAGCTGTTTTTT	CASSLDRGPGELFF	NA	TRBJ2-2	TRBV7-2	TRBD1
TGCAGCGCCTCCGGGACAGGGGTCTACAATGAGCAGTTCTTC	CSASGTGVYNEQFF	once	TRBJ2-1	TRBV29-1	TRBD1
TGTGCCAGCAGGGGGAGCGGAAGCTCCTACAATGAGCAGTTCTTC	CASRGSGSSYNEQFF	NA	TRBJ2-1	TRBV25-1	NA
TGCGCCAGCAGCTTGGAGGCAGGGGGCACTGAAGCTTTCTTT	CASSLEAGGTEAFF	NA	TRBJ1-1	TRBV5-1	TRBD1
TGTGCCAGCAGCTTAGGGGCAGGGAGCAATCAGCCCCAGCATTTT	CASSLGAGSNQPQHF	once	TRBJ1-5	TRBV7-9	NA
TGTGCCGCCCGCCAGGGGGACTCCTACGAGCAGTACTTC	CAARQGDSYEQYF	NA	TRBJ2-7	TRBV7-9	TRBD1
TGCGCCAGCAGCTTGGCCCGAGAGACCCAGTACTTC	CASSLARETQYF	NA	TRBJ2-5	TRBV5-1	NA
TGTGCCATCAGGAATGGACAGGGTACAAGCACTGAAGCTTTCTTT	CAIRNGQGTSTEAFF	NA	TRBJ1-1	TRBV10-3	TRBD1
TGTGCCAGCAGCCCACGACAGGACGGTTCAGTGCAGTACTTC	CASSPRQDGSVQYF	once	TRBJ2-7	TRBV7-9	NA
TGTGCCTGGAGTTATACAGGGGCAGATACGCAGTATTTT	CAWSYTGADTQYF	NA	TRBJ2-3	TRBV30	TRBD1